This T cell receptor beta chain originates from a study of molecular identifiers for immune sequencing clone quantification. Ten or more counts support this clonotype. Using its own MiXCR run on the PCR reads, TCRdb lists one record per CDR3 protein. The sample shows roughly 630,000 distinct CDR3 sequences, around 25% of them seen only once. Germline V gene lookup returns CDR1 MDHEN and CDR2 SYDVKM. Trimming at V came to 3 bases and at J to 0 bases, leaving 8 bases not matched to a gene. The CDR3 runs 19 residues. The chain carries TRBV28 and TRBJ1-6; 10 bases fit TRBD1. The specimen sequenced was naive CD8+ T cells from blood, with Jurkat cell RNA spiked in. Subset denoted: FACS-sorted CD8+CD4-CCR7+CD45RA+ naive T cells. The TCR originated in a human donor in good health. Some libraries in this study had Jurkat cell RNA spiked in. The CDR3 DNA sequence: TGTGCCAGCAGTTTTGCCGGGACAGGGGCCAGCTCCTATAATTCACCCCTCCACTTT. This translates into CASSFAGTGASSYNSPLHF.